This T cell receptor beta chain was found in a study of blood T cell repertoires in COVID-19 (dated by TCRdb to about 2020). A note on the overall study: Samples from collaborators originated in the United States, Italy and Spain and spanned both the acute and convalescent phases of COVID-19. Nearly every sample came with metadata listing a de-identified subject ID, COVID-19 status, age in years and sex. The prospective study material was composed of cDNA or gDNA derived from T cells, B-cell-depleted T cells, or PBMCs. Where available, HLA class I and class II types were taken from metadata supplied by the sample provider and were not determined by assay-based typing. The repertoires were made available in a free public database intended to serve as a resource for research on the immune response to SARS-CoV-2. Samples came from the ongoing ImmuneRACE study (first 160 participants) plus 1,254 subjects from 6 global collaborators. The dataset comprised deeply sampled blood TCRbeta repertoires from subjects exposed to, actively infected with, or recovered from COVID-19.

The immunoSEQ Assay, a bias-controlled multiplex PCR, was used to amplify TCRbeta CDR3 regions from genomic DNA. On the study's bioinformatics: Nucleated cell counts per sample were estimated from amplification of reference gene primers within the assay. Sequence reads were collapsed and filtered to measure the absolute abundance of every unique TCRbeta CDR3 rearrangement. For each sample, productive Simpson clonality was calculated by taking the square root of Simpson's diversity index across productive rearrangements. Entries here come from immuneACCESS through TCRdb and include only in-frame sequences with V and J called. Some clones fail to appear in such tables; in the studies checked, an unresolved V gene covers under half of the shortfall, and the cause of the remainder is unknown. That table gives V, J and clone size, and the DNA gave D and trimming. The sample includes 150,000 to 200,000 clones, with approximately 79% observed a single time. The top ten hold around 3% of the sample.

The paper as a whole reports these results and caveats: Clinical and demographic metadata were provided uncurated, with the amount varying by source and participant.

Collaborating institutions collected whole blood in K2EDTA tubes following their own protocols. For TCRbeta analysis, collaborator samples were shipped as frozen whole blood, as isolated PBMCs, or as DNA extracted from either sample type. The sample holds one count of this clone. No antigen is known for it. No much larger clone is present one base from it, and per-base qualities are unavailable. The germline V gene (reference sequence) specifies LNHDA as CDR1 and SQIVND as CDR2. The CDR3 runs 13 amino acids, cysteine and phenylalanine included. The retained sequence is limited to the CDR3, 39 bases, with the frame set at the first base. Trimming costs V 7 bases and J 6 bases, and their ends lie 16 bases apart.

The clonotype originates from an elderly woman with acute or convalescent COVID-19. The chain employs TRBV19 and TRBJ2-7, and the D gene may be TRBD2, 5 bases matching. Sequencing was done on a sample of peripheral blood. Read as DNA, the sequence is TGTGCCAGTAAAGACGCCCAACGGGGCGAGCAGTACTTC. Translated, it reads CASKDAQRGEQYF.